What follows are 3 T cell receptor beta chains derived from one specimen sequenced in a study of T cell clones after liver transplantation. Using immunoSEQ multiplex PCR, the repertoire was profiled, and TCRdb retains in-frame clones only, with some absent. The sample carries tens of thousands of clones, more than 70% recorded once. The input for sequencing was CD4+ T cells from blood, taken at the 22-month timepoint. The receptors stem from a human patient who received a liver transplant. Some of these T cells may belong to the graft donor.

The chain has TRBV19 and TRBJ1-4; 12 bases are shared with TRBD1. The CDR3 contains 17 residues. Germline trimming cut 5 bases from V and 2 bases from J; bases unmatched to any gene: 6. The germline CDR1 and CDR2 sequences are LNHDA and SQIVND (reference sequence). The CDR3 bases are TGTGCCAGTAGTCAAGGGACAGGGGGCTACACTAATGAAAAACTGTTTTTT. Its protein product is CASSQGTGGYTNEKLFF.

The chain employs TRBV23-1 and TRBJ1-2; no definite D call. TRBV23-1 is placed among ORFs of uncertain function. The CDR3 consists of 13 residues. Trimming stripped 0 bases from V and 8 bases from J, with 10 bases between. CDR3 in amino acids: CASSQSPGGGYTF. CDR3 DNA sequence: TGCGCCAGCAGTCAATCTCCGGGAGGCGGCTACACCTTC.

V usage is TRBV5-1 and J usage is TRBJ2-7; no clear D. Trimming removed 6 bases at V and 0 bases at J, with 13 bases between. This CDR3 is 14 amino acids long. CDR1 and CDR2 from the germline V gene are SGHRS and YFSETQ. As DNA, the CDR3 is TGCGCCAGCAAATGGACGGCGAGCTCCTACGAGCAGTACTTC. Translating gives CASKWTASSYEQYF.